The 24 T cell receptor beta chains below all came from one sample that was sequenced in a study of shared clonotypes between healthy human individuals. The repertoire was sequenced with immunoSEQ multiplex PCR; TCRdb's copy has only in-frame clones and lacks some. The table lists a few million clones, approximately 92% of them singletons, with around 1.7% in the top ten. Positively selected for CCR7, the CD45RO-negative cells used as naive CD8 cells excluded terminally differentiated effector memory CD45RA+ cells. Sequenced sample: naive CD8+ T cells from PBMCs. Source of these receptors: a man between 18 and 29 years old in good health. Some clones in this sample may be carry-over from other donors' samples.

The chain couples TRBV2 to TRBJ2-5; D might be TRBD1 or TRBD2, each matching 6 bases. The CDR3 covers 16 residues. V was cut by 6 bases and J by 4 bases, with 21 bases left in between. In germline, CDR1 is SNHLY, CDR2 FYNNEI. CDR3 sequence (DNA): TGTGCCAGCAGCCGGAGGGGGGAGCTCGTAATAGAGACCCAGTACTTC. Its translation: CASSRRGELVIETQYF. Looking up the rest from reference TRBV2 and TRBJ2-5 gives the full variable domain: EPEVTQTPSHQVTQMGQEVILRCVPISNHLYFYWYRQILGQKVEFLVSFYNNEISEKSEIFDDQFSVERPDGSNFTLKIRSTKLEDSAMYFCASSRRGELVIETQYFGPGTRLLVL.

This clone was seen a single time. The chain has TRBV7-9 and TRBJ2-2; D tentatively fits TRBD1 or TRBD2 (5 bases each). V gave up 5 bases and J gave up 0 bases, with 16 bases separating them. CDR3 length: 17 residues. CDR1 and CDR2 (germline): SEHNR, FQNEAQ (reference sequence). The CDR3 DNA reads TGTGCCAGCAGCCCCCCTATTCTGGGACCGAACACCGGGGAGCTGTTTTTT. Translating gives CASSPPILGPNTGELFF. Combining the CDR3 with reference TRBV7-9 and TRBJ2-2 gives the whole variable domain DTGVSQNPRHKITKRGQNVTFRCDPISEHNRLYWYRQTLGQGPEFLTYFQNEAQLEKSRLLSDRFSAERPKGSFSTLEIQRTEQGDSAMYLCASSPPILGPNTGELFFGEGSRLTVL.

The V gene is TRBV29-1, the J gene TRBJ2-7, with no clear D. The CDR3 contains 13 residues. Germline values: CDR1 SQVTM, CDR2 ANQGSEA. The V gene lost 0 bases and the J gene lost 0 bases, with 6 bases spanning the gap. The CDR3 spells CSVEENSSYEQYF. CDR3 coding DNA: TGCAGCGTTGAAGAGAACAGCTCCTACGAGCAGTACTTC.

The chain recombines TRBV27 with TRBJ2-4, with D maybe TRBD1 (5 bases). Trimming removed 5 bases from V and 5 bases from J, with 7 bases in between. Looked up from germline, CDR1 is MNHEY and CDR2 is SMNVEV (reference sequence). The CDR3 totals 12 residues. DNA of the CDR3: TGTGCCAGCAGTGCGACAGAAAACATTCAGTACTTC. It is translated as CASSATENIQYF.

The genes are TRBV4-1 and TRBJ1-3; D gene uncertain. The CDR3 extends over 15 amino acids. The germline CDR1 and CDR2 sequences are MGHRA and YSYEKL. Trimming stripped 4 bases from V and 0 bases from J, with 10 bases between. As DNA, the CDR3 is TGCGCCAGCAGCCTCACAGTGACCTCTGGAAACACCATATATTTT. It translates to CASSLTVTSGNTIYF.

The chain is built from TRBV14 and TRBJ2-7; 9 bases map to TRBD1. After removal of 3 bases from V and 4 bases from J, the junction contained 10 bases not matched to a gene. The CDR3 runs 16 residues. The germline gives CDR1 SGHDN, CDR2 FVKESK. The CDR3, as DNA: TGTGCCAGCAGCCAGGCCACCGGGACAGGGAGGTACGAGCAGTACTTC. It encodes CASSQATGTGRYEQYF.

V usage is TRBV11-2 and J usage is TRBJ2-7, with 7 bases aligning to TRBD1. CDR3 length equals 15 residues. The germline V gene has CDR1 SGHAT and CDR2 FQNNGV. With 5 bases clipped from V and 5 bases from J, the junction kept 12 bases outside the gene matches. CDR3 region: CASSPRQGMVHEQYF. The CDR3 nucleotides are TGTGCCAGCAGCCCAAGACAGGGTATGGTCCACGAGCAGTACTTC.

The J gene is TRBJ2-3, the V gene TRBV11-2; D gene uncertain. CDR1 and CDR2 from the germline V gene are SGHAT and FQNNGV. V shed 3 bases and J shed 1 base, with 8 bases lying between them. The CDR3 consists of 14 residues. CDR3 sequence: CASSFPGRTDTQYF. DNA of the CDR3: TGTGCCAGCAGCTTCCCAGGACGCACAGATACGCAGTATTTT.

The chain carries TRBV7-8 and TRBJ1-4; 9 bases match TRBD1. There are 16 residues in the CDR3. After removal of 3 bases from V and 6 bases from J, the junction contained 8 bases not matched to a gene. Germline-derived CDR1 and CDR2 are SGHVS and FQNEAQ. The CDR3 nucleotides are TGTGCCAGCAGCTTGCCCGGGACAGGGTTGGATGAAAAACTGTTTTTT. Its translation is CASSLPGTGLDEKLFF.

The chain has TRBV25-1 and TRBJ1-3; unclear D gene. The V end was cut by 2 bases, the J end by 9 bases, with 8 bases between. Germline V lookup: CDR1 MGHDK, CDR2 SYGVNS. The CDR3 runs 12 residues. Written as DNA, the CDR3 is TGTGCCAGCAGTGAACGTGGCGGCACCATATATTTT. Its protein product is CASSERGGTIYF.

The sample holds one count of this clone. The chain joins TRBV7-9 to TRBJ2-5, with a weak D call TRBD1 (5 bases). With 1 base removed from V and 3 bases from J, the gap between germline ends came to 12 bases. CDR3 length: 15 residues. CDR1 and CDR2 (germline): SEHNR, FQNEAQ (reference sequence). This chain's CDR3 is CASSLVMTVKETQYF. The CDR3 coding sequence is TGTGCCAGCAGCTTAGTAATGACAGTAAAAGAGACCCAGTACTTC. The whole variable domain, remainder taken from reference TRBV7-9 and TRBJ2-5, is DTGVSQNPRHKITKRGQNVTFRCDPISEHNRLYWYRQTLGQGPEFLTYFQNEAQLEKSRLLSDRFSAERPKGSFSTLEIQRTEQGDSAMYLCASSLVMTVKETQYFGPGTRLLVL.

The V gene is TRBV28, the J gene TRBJ2-1; 9 bases are shared with TRBD2. With V trimmed by 2 bases and J by 7 bases, 9 bases remained unmatched. Germline V CDR1 and CDR2: MDHEN, SYDVKM. CDR3 length equals 16 residues. The CDR3 DNA sequence: TGTGCCAGCAGTTTAATTCGGCGGGAGGGGTCAAATGAGCAGTTCTTC. Its translation: CASSLIRREGSNEQFF.

The chain is built from TRBV7-9 and TRBJ2-3, with D perhaps matching TRBD2 (6 bases). Germline CDR1 reads SEHNR; CDR2 reads FQNEAQ (reference sequence). CDR3 size: 18 residues. V lost 4 bases and J 4 bases, leaving 24 bases between the germline ends. DNA of the CDR3: TGTGCCAGCAGCTCCCTGAGGCCCGTGCGGGATCCCCCAGATACGCAGTATTTT. Translation gives CASSSLRPVRDPPDTQYF.

In regard to this clone: Other DNA sequences in this specimen translate into the identical CDR3. V usage is TRBV6-5 and J usage is TRBJ2-1; 8 nucleotides align to TRBD1. CDR1 and CDR2 from the germline V gene are MNHEY and SVGAGI. V shed 4 bases, J shed 8 bases, and the junction held 1 base outside the gene matches. The CDR3 covers 12 residues. This CDR3 reads CASSSTGDEQFF. The DNA for the CDR3 is TGTGCCAGCAGTTCGACAGGGGATGAGCAGTTCTTC.

The V gene is TRBV10-3, the J gene TRBJ1-5, with 8 bases matching TRBD1. The V segment lost 10 bases and the J segment 9 bases; nucleotides outside the gene matches: 8. Germline CDR1 reads ENHRY; CDR2 reads SYGVKD. This CDR3 comprises 12 residues. In DNA form, the CDR3 reads TGTGCCACCCAGGGGGCGAGCGCGCCCCAGCATTTT. Translation gives CATQGASAPQHF.

The rearrangement joins TRBV2 to TRBJ2-3; TRBD1 is a possible D gene (5 bases). V lost 6 bases and J 3 bases, leaving 19 bases between the germline ends. Germline-derived CDR1 and CDR2 are SNHLY and FYNNEI. The CDR3 loop spans 16 amino acids. This CDR3 is CASRPPKGQSTDTQYF. The DNA of the CDR3 is TGTGCCAGCAGGCCCCCCAAGGGGCAAAGTACAGATACGCAGTATTTT. Full variable domain (remainder filled in from reference TRBV2 and TRBJ2-3): EPEVTQTPSHQVTQMGQEVILRCVPISNHLYFYWYRQILGQKVEFLVSFYNNEISEKSEIFDDQFSVERPDGSNFTLKIRSTKLEDSAMYFCASRPPKGQSTDTQYFGPGTRLTVL.

The chain combines TRBV19 with TRBJ2-7, with D possibly TRBD2 on 6 matching bases. Per germline, CDR1 LNHDA and CDR2 SQIVND (reference sequence). The CDR3 has 15 residues. The V end lost 5 bases, the J end lost 3 bases, and 17 bases lay between the germline ends. The CDR3 protein is CASSYSGTVNYEQYF. CDR3 nucleotide sequence: TGTGCCAGTAGTTATAGCGGAACCGTGAACTACGAGCAGTACTTC.

In DNA, the CDR3 is TGTGCCAGCAGTTTGCCTTTCCTAGCGGGAGAAGAGACCCAGTACTTC. Protein product: CASSLPFLAGEETQYF. The rearrangement uses TRBV28 and TRBJ2-5, with TRBD2 matching 10 bases. Germline V lookup: CDR1 MDHEN, CDR2 SYDVKM. CDR3 length: 16 amino acids. Germline trimming cut 3 bases from V and 3 bases from J; bases unmatched to any gene: 7.

The gene calls are TRBV11-3 and TRBJ2-5; no clear D gene. The germline CDR1 and CDR2 sequences are SGHNT and YENEEA. The CDR3 is made up of 13 amino acids. The ends were cut back, 2 bases at V and 5 bases at J, with 9 bases in the middle. CDR3 bases: TGTGCCAGCAGCTTACAAGGGTGGGAGACCCAGTACTTC. Translating it yields CASSLQGWETQYF.

This clone was seen once. The gene calls are TRBV9 and TRBJ2-1; 8 nucleotides align to TRBD2. The CDR3 spans 16 residues. Trimming took 0 bases from V and 12 from J; bases not matched to a gene: 14. Germline assignment: CDR1 SGDLS and CDR2 YYNGEE. DNA of the CDR3: TGTGCCAGCAGCGTAGAGGCAGCGGGAGTACTTCTGGGGCAGTTCTTC. It translates to CASSVEAAGVLLGQFF. Full variable domain (rest looked up from reference TRBV9 and TRBJ2-1): DSGVTQTPKHLITATGQRVTLRCSPRSGDLSVYWYQQSLDQGLQFLIQYYNGEERAKGNILERFSAQQFPDLHSELNLSSLELGDSALYFCASSVEAAGVLLGQFFGPGTRLTVL.

The CDR3, as DNA: TGTGCCAGCAGCTTGGAACGGGAGGGCCAATTCGAGCAGTACTTC. This encodes CASSLEREGQFEQYF. The chain has TRBV5-6 and TRBJ2-7; 8 bases agree with TRBD2. CDR1 and CDR2 (germline): SGHDT, YYEEEE. This CDR3 is built from 15 residues. V gave up 0 bases and J gave up 6 bases; unmatched junction bases: 8.

A remark on this clone: The same CDR3 also results from other DNA sequences found in this sample. The chain joins TRBV27 to TRBJ1-1; D gene unclear. There are 14 residues in the CDR3. Germline V gives CDR1 MNHEY, CDR2 SMNVEV (reference sequence). The germline V and J ends were trimmed by 2 bases and 1 base, with 8 bases remaining between them. CDR3 region: CASSLRGPNTEAFF. CDR3 coding DNA: TGTGCCAGCAGTTTAAGAGGACCGAACACTGAAGCTTTCTTT.

The V call is TRBV7-2, the J call TRBJ2-3; TRBD1 is a possible D gene (6 bases). The CDR3 has 15 amino acids. The germline V gene encodes CDR1 SGHTA and CDR2 FQGNSA. With 5 bases removed from V and 0 bases from J, the gap between germline ends came to 12 bases. The CDR3 coding sequence is TGTGCCAGCAGCCTGATGGGGGCAAGCACAGATACGCAGTATTTT. Translation: CASSLMGASTDTQYF. Full variable domain (outside the CDR3, taken from reference TRBV7-2 and TRBJ2-3): GAGVSQSPSNKVTEKGKDVELRCDPISGHTALYWYRQSLGQGLEFLIYFQGNSAPDKSGLPSDRFSAERTGGSVSTLTIQRTQQEDSAVYLCASSLMGASTDTQYFGPGTRLTVL.

This clone was counted a single time. The chain is built from TRBV18 and TRBJ2-5, with TRBD2 identical over 11 bases. The CDR3 loop spans 18 amino acids. The V segment lost 8 bases and the J segment 0 bases; nucleotides outside the gene matches: 14. The germline gives CDR1 KGHSH, CDR2 LQKENI. This CDR3 is CASTRTSGLTIYQETQYF. The CDR3 DNA reads as TGTGCCAGCACCAGGACTAGCGGGCTGACAATCTACCAAGAGACCCAGTACTTC.